This entry is about one T cell receptor (beta chain). Generated by immunoSEQ multiplex PCR, the TCRdb table keeps only in-frame clones and is missing some. The sample has around 300,000 clones, roughly 86% seen once. The sample originates from a study of blood T cell repertoires in COVID-19. Participants were aged about 18 to 100 years from roughly 26 US areas. This clonotype was sampled from a woman in her sixties who had recovered from COVID-19. Sequenced material: PBMCs or T cells enriched from blood (not recorded which).

CDR3 amino acids: CSASPKETQYF. In DNA, the CDR3 is TGCAGTGCTAGTCCTAAAGAGACCCAGTACTTC. The V and J genes are TRBV20-1 and TRBJ2-5; no definite D call. Germline loops: CDR1 DFQATT, CDR2 SNEGSKA (reference sequence). Trimming stripped 3 bases from V and 3 bases from J, with 5 bases between. The CDR3 has 11 amino acids.